These 16 T cell receptor beta chains originate from one sample sequenced in a study of shared T cell receptors in the human thymus. Libraries were prepared by immunoSEQ multiplex PCR; TCRdb keeps only in-frame clonotypes and omits some of them. The sample has 650,000 to 950,000 clones, 70% to 90% seen once. The same data also went into a second study, on human thymus T cells.

Sequencing used thymocytes. These receptors all come from a girl less than two years old with a congenital heart defect.

The chain recombines TRBV2 with TRBJ1-2; TRBD1 agrees at 7 bases. CDR3 length: 13 residues. Unmatched junction bases numbered 5, after V lost 6 bases and J lost 4 bases. The germline V gene has CDR1 SNHLY and CDR2 FYNNEI. The CDR3 region is CASSQGQSYGYTF. For the CDR3, the DNA is TGTGCCAGCAGCCAGGGACAGTCCTATGGCTACACCTTC.

The chain links TRBV6-5 to TRBJ2-7, with unresolved D. Germline CDR1 is MNHEY and CDR2 is SVGAGI. Between the trimmed V and J ends, which lost 2 bases and 1 base, there was a span of 12 bases. The CDR3 spans 15 residues. In DNA, the CDR3 is TGTGCCAGCAGTTACCGAGGAAAAAAGTCCTACGAGCAGTACTTC. This sequence encodes CASSYRGKKSYEQYF.

J is TRBJ2-5 and V is TRBV6-6; 9 positions match TRBD1. The DNA end favors TRBJ2-7, so the J call may be wrong. The CDR3 is 16 residues long. Looked up from germline, CDR1 is MNHNY and CDR2 is SVGAGI (reference sequence). CDR3 region: CASSYPRDRVTYEQYF. The DNA for the CDR3 is TGTGCCAGCAGTTACCCCCGGGACAGGGTAACCTACGAGCAGTACTTC.

The chain carries TRBV29-1 and TRBJ2-5, with 9 nucleotides matching TRBD2. This CDR3 contains 16 residues. From germline, CDR1 is SQVTM and CDR2 ANQGSEA. Trimming took 6 bases from V and 2 from J; bases not matched to a gene: 13. DNA of the CDR3: TGCAGCGTCCATTCTAGCGGGGCGCAAAAACAAGAGACCCAGTACTTC. This encodes CSVHSSGAQKQETQYF. Combining the CDR3 with reference TRBV29-1 and TRBJ2-5 gives the whole variable domain SAVISQKPSRDICQRGTSLTIQCQVDSQVTMMFWYRQQPGQSLTLIATANQGSEATYESGFVIDKFPISRPNLTFSTLTVSNMSPEDSSIYLCSVHSSGAQKQETQYFGPGTRLLVL.

The rearrangement uses TRBV2 and TRBJ2-7, with TRBD2 matching 7 bases. This CDR3 is 15 amino acids long. Germline-derived CDR1 and CDR2 are SNHLY and FYNNEI. V was pared by 7 bases and J by 1 base, with 10 bases of the junction left unmatched. CDR3 residues: CASTSRLRGSYEQYF. The CDR3 DNA follows: TGTGCCAGCACATCCCGCTTGCGGGGGTCCTACGAGCAGTACTTC.

J is TRBJ1-5 and V is TRBV4-2, with D maybe TRBD1 (6 bases). The CDR3 is 16 amino acids. The V and J ends lost 4 bases and 4 bases respectively, with 17 bases between them. Germline CDR1 and CDR2: LGHNA and YNFKEQ. CDR3 region: CASSPHRQVGNQPQHF. CDR3 DNA: TGTGCCAGCAGCCCTCACCGACAGGTGGGTAATCAGCCCCAGCATTTT.

As to this clone: At one boundary the junction diverges from the germline segment, which might be a read error. The chain carries TRBV18 and TRBJ1-2; a possible D gene is TRBD1 (6 bases). This CDR3 comprises 13 residues. From germline, CDR1 is KGHSH and CDR2 LQKENI. In DNA, the CDR3 is TGTGCCAGCTCACTCCACAGGGTAGGTGGCCACACCTTC. Its translation: CASSLHRVGGHTF.

The chain links TRBV27 to TRBJ2-7; 7 bases fit TRBD1. There are 16 residues in the CDR3. J was trimmed by 0 bases and V by 8 bases; bases with no gene match: 13. Germline CDR1 reads MNHEY; CDR2 reads SMNVEV (reference sequence). The CDR3 DNA sequence: TGTGCCAGCCGATCTCCAGGGACAGCTGCCTCCTACGAGCAGTACTTC. It codes for CASRSPGTAASYEQYF.

The chain is built from TRBV27 and TRBJ1-6, with 9 bases matching TRBD1. Germline loops: CDR1 MNHEY, CDR2 SMNVEV (reference sequence). The CDR3 consists of 15 residues. V lost 0 bases, J lost 6 bases, and 0 bases stayed unmatched. CDR3 nucleotides: TGTGCCAGCAGTTTATCGGGACAGGGTAATTCACCCCTCCACTTT. Its protein product is CASSLSGQGNSPLHF.

The chain uses TRBV28 and TRBJ1-5; 11 bases are a match to TRBD1. J gave up 6 bases and V 2 bases, and 6 bases lay outside the gene matches. The CDR3 covers 16 residues. Germline V lookup: CDR1 MDHEN, CDR2 SYDVKM. CDR3 coding DNA: TGTGCCAGCAGTTTACGGGACAGGGGGTTCGGTCAGCCCCAGCATTTT. Translating it yields CASSLRDRGFGQPQHF.

The V call is TRBV5-1, the J call TRBJ1-4, with D unresolved. The CDR3 runs 15 residues. From germline, CDR1 is SGHRS and CDR2 YFSETQ. Trimming left V 4 bases short and J 8 bases short, with 18 bases between. CDR3 protein: CASSPLRGRAEKLFF. The CDR3 bases are TGCGCCAGCAGCCCCCTGCGGGGTCGCGCGGAAAAACTGTTTTTT.

Here the CDR3 reads CASSIGLRDRGNNEQYF. CDR3 nucleotide sequence: TGTGCCAGTAGTATAGGCCTCCGGGACAGGGGGAACAACGAGCAGTACTTC. The V call is TRBV19, the J call TRBJ2-7; 11 bases match TRBD1. The CDR3 extends over 17 amino acids. CDR1 and CDR2 (germline): LNHDA, SQIVND (reference sequence). Trimming cost V 1 base and J 5 bases; bases outside gene matches: 10.

The chain uses TRBV6-9 and TRBJ2-1; 7 nucleotides align to TRBD1. Germline loops: CDR1 MNHGY, CDR2 SVAAGI. The CDR3 is 19 amino acids. V shed 2 bases and J 3 bases; nucleotides not matched to a gene: 16. The CDR3 DNA sequence: TGTGCCAGCAGTTATAGGGACAGTAGCCCGTGCCCGTACTACAATGAGCAGTTCTTC. Protein sequence: CASSYRDSSPCPYYNEQFF.

The V and J genes are TRBV5-7 and TRBJ2-7, with D possibly being TRBD2 (5 bases). TRBV5-7 is assigned to the ORF class and has an uncertain function. Trimming stripped 0 bases from V and 0 bases from J, with 19 bases between. The CDR3 runs 18 residues. The CDR3 spells CASSLGPVFVAGSYEQYF. The CDR3 bases are TGTGCCAGCAGCTTGGGGCCGGTCTTTGTGGCGGGCTCCTACGAGCAGTACTTC.

The chain joins TRBV6-1 to TRBJ2-5; 9 positions match TRBD2. Germline V gene data show CDR1 as MNHNS and CDR2 as SASEGT. The CDR3 contains 15 residues. J lost 1 base, V lost 10 bases, and 10 bases had no gene match. The CDR3 loop is CATSPSGDSQETQYF. CDR3 bases: TGTGCCACCTCCCCTAGCGGGGATTCCCAAGAGACCCAGTACTTC.

In its sample, this clone was seen once. The rearrangement links TRBV23-1 to TRBJ2-7, with 9 bases fitting TRBD1. TRBV23-1 is an open reading frame whose function is uncertain. The junction had 2 bases not matched to a gene; V was cut back by 3 bases and J by 2 bases. The CDR3 runs 14 residues. CDR3 DNA: TGCGCCAGCAGTCATGACAGGGGGGCCTACGAGCAGTACTTC. Translated, it gives CASSHDRGAYEQYF.